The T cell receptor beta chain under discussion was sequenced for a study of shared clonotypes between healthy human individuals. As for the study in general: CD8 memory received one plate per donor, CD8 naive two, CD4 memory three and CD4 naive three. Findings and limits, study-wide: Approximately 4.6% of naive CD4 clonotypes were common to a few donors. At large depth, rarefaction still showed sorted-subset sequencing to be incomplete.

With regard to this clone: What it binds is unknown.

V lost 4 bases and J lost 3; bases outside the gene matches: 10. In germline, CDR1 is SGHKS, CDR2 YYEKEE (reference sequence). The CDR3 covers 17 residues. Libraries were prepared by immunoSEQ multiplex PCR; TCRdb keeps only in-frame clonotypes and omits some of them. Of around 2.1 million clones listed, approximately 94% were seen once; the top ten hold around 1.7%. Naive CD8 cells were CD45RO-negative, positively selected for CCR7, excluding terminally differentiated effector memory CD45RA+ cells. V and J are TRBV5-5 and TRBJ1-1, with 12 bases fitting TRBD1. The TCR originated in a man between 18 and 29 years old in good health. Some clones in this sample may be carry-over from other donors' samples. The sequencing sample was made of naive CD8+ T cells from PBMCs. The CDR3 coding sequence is TGTGCCAGCAGCACCGGGACAGGGGGCTTATCGGACACTGAAGCTTTCTTT. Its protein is CASSTGTGGLSDTEAFF.